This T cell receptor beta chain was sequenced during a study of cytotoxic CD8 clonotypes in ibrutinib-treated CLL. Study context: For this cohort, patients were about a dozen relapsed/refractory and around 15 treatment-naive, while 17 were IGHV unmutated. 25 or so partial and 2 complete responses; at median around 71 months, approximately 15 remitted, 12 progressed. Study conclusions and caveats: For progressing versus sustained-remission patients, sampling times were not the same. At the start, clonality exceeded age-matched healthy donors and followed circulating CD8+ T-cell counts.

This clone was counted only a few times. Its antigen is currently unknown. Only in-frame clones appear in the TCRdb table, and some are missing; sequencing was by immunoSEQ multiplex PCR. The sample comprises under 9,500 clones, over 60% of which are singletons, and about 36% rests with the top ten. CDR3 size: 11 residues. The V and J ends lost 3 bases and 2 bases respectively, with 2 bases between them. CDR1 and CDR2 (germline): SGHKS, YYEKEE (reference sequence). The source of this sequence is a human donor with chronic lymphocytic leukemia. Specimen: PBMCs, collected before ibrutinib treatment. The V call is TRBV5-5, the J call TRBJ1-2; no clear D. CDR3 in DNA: TGTGCCAGCAGCTCCAACTATGGCTACACCTTC. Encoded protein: CASSSNYGYTF.